These 23 T cell receptor beta chains share one sample of origin, sequenced in a study of blood T cells in healthy people across ages. The authors ran a second PCR of 7 to 11 cycles using a sample-barcoded 5' primer and a J-beta primer mix. TCRdb fed the 5' RACE reads into MiXCR, producing one record per CDR3 protein. Of roughly 860,000 distinct CDR3 sequences listed, around 62% are singletons. The specimen sequenced was blood. The receptor source for this set is a young man in good health.

The chain links TRBV7-2 to TRBJ2-5, with D uncertain. The end of the DNA is better explained by TRBJ2-7, so the J call may be wrong. CDR1 SGHTA and CDR2 FQGNSA come from the germline V gene. The CDR3 runs 13 residues. Here the CDR3 DNA reads TGTGCCAGCAGCCGAAATCCCCTTGGCGAGCAGTACTTC. Residues: CASSRNPLGEQYF.

This clonotype has a single count. An end of the junction does not agree with germline; a read error may underlie this. V and J are TRBV5-1 and TRBJ2-1, with D uncertain. The CDR3 is 12 amino acids. Looked up from germline, CDR1 is SGHRS and CDR2 is YFSETQ. The CDR3 sequence: CASSFRDKEQFF. The CDR3 DNA follows: TGCGCCAGCAGCTTTCGCGACAAAGAGCAGTTCTTC.

The rearrangement links TRBV7-9 to TRBJ2-5, with TRBD2 matching 12 bases. The CDR3 runs to 17 residues. The ends lost 5 bases at V and 4 bases at J; junction bases unmatched: 11. The V gene's germline CDR1 is SEHNR and CDR2 FQNEAQ (reference sequence). CDR3 nucleotides: TGTGCCAGCAGCCTCACTAGCGGGGGGCCCAGGCGAGAGACCCAGTACTTC. Translated: CASSLTSGGPRRETQYF.

This clonotype was seen once. The chain links TRBV29-1 to TRBJ2-7, with unresolved D. This CDR3 comprises 12 residues. CDR1 is SQVTM and CDR2 is ANQGSEA in the germline V gene. The V end lost 2 bases, the J end lost 5 bases, and 10 bases lay between the germline ends. As DNA, the CDR3 is TGCAGCGTTGAAAATGGCTGGAACGAGCAGTACTTC. This codes for CSVENGWNEQYF.

The chain links TRBV6-5 to TRBJ2-1; D possibly corresponds to TRBD2 (7 bases). The CDR3 has 16 residues. Trimming left V 0 bases short and J 8 bases short, with 17 bases between. From germline, CDR1 is MNHEY and CDR2 SVGAGI. CDR3 DNA: TGTGCCAGCAGTTACTCTTCGGGGGGCGCTTGGGATGAGCAGTTCTTC. It codes for CASSYSSGGAWDEQFF.

The chain employs TRBV28 and TRBJ2-5; 9 positions agree with TRBD2. The tail of the sequence fits TRBJ2-7 better, so the J call may be wrong. From germline, CDR1 is MDHEN and CDR2 SYDVKM. The CDR3 sequence is 15 residues long. The CDR3 loop reads CASSRAGGGKYEQYF. The DNA of the CDR3 is TGTGCCAGCAGTCGAGCGGGGGGCGGAAAGTACGAGCAGTACTTC.

The rearrangement links TRBV20-1 to TRBJ2-7; 7 bases fit TRBD1. Unmatched junction bases numbered 13, after V lost 6 bases and J lost 5 bases. The CDR3 sequence is 14 residues long. In germline, CDR1 is DFQATT, CDR2 SNEGSKA (reference sequence). The CDR3 DNA reads as TGCAGTGCCGATCCGGGACAGTACGGCCACGAGCAGTACTTC. The encoded protein is CSADPGQYGHEQYF.

This clonotype has a handful of counts. V gene TRBV7-9 combines with J gene TRBJ2-1, with TRBD1 identical over 9 bases. The germline V gene has CDR1 SEHNR and CDR2 FQNEAQ (reference sequence). The CDR3 sequence is 15 residues long. The V gene end was trimmed by 1 base and the J gene end by 5 bases; junction bases not matched to a gene: 3. CDR3 sequence reads: CASSLGTGVHNEQFF. In DNA, the CDR3 is TGTGCCAGCAGCTTAGGGACAGGGGTACACAATGAGCAGTTCTTC. Using reference TRBV7-9 and TRBJ2-1 for the parts outside the CDR3, the full variable domain is DTGVSQNPRHKITKRGQNVTFRCDPISEHNRLYWYRQTLGQGPEFLTYFQNEAQLEKSRLLSDRFSAERPKGSFSTLEIQRTEQGDSAMYLCASSLGTGVHNEQFFGPGTRLTVL.

The chain uses TRBV4-1 and TRBJ2-4, with D tentatively TRBD2 (7 bases). The assigned J gene may be wrong: the sequence end matches TRBJ2-7 better. CDR1 MGHRA and CDR2 YSYEKL come from the germline V gene. The CDR3 has 15 residues. The CDR3 nucleotides are TGCGCCAGCAGCCAAGCTGAAGGGGGGGCCTACGAGCAGTACTTC. This gives the protein CASSQAEGGAYEQYF.

This clonotype was counted only a few times. The chain has TRBV20-1 and TRBJ2-3; 7 positions match TRBD1. This CDR3 region has 15 residues. From germline, CDR1 is DFQATT and CDR2 SNEGSKA (reference sequence). V shed 1 base, J shed 4 bases, and the junction held 8 bases outside the gene matches. The CDR3 DNA is TGCAGTGCTAGAGTCGCGACAGGGATGTCAGATACGCAGTATTTT. Translation gives CSARVATGMSDTQYF.

The chain employs TRBV7-2 and TRBJ2-7; D uncertain. This CDR3 spans 13 amino acids. V shed 3 bases and J shed 1 base, with 7 bases lying between them. CDR1 is SGHTA, CDR2 FQGNSA, per germline. The CDR3: CASSFYSSYEQYF. In DNA form, the CDR3 reads TGTGCCAGCAGCTTTTACAGTTCCTACGAGCAGTACTTC.

CDR3 region: CSVDAPQTVNEQYF. The CDR3, as DNA: TGCAGCGTTGATGCCCCACAAACTGTGAACGAGCAGTACTTC. This chain links TRBV29-1 with TRBJ2-7; D unclear. Germline V gives CDR1 SQVTM, CDR2 ANQGSEA. This CDR3 comprises 14 residues. Deletions cut 3 bases from V and 5 bases from J, with 17 bases between.

The chain uses TRBV6-6 and TRBJ2-5; the D gene is possibly TRBD1 (7 bases). Trimming stripped 7 bases from V and 5 bases from J, with 23 bases between. Germline-derived CDR1 and CDR2 are MNHNY and SVGAGI (reference sequence). This CDR3 contains 16 residues. This chain's CDR3 is CASNQPQGGMIETQYF. CDR3 bases: TGTGCCAGCAACCAGCCGCAGGGGGGCATGATCGAGACCCAGTACTTC.

The J gene is TRBJ2-5, the V gene TRBV20-1, with 8 bases matching TRBD2. The CDR3 sequence is 15 residues long. With 7 bases clipped from V and 1 base from J, the junction kept 11 bases outside the gene matches. Germline V lookup: CDR1 DFQATT, CDR2 SNEGSKA (reference sequence). The CDR3 protein is CSGLPGGPGQETQYF. The CDR3 bases are TGCAGTGGGCTTCCGGGGGGGCCGGGCCAAGAGACCCAGTACTTC.

The chain carries TRBV12-3 or TRBV12-4 and TRBJ2-7, with 9 nucleotides matching TRBD1. J was trimmed by 2 bases and V by 6 bases; bases with no gene match: 11. CDR3 length equals 16 residues. The DNA of the CDR3 is TGTGCCAGCAGCCTGAGGGGACAGGGTAAGACCTACGAGCAGTACTTC. The encoded protein is CASSLRGQGKTYEQYF.

This chain's CDR3 is CASSQVVGEGRINTEAFF. In nucleotides, the CDR3 is TGCGCCAGCAGCCAAGTGGTGGGAGAGGGGAGGATAAACACTGAAGCTTTCTTT. The chain recombines TRBV4-1 with TRBJ1-1; D might be TRBD1 (5 bases). The CDR3 consists of 18 residues. V lost 1 base and J lost 2, with 20 bases in between. Germline V gene sequence: CDR1 MGHRA, CDR2 YSYEKL.

The chain uses TRBV29-1 and TRBJ2-1, with 10 nucleotides matching TRBD2. J gave up 5 bases and V 7 bases, and 8 bases lay outside the gene matches. The CDR3 totals 14 residues. Germline values: CDR1 SQVTM, CDR2 ANQGSEA. The CDR3 DNA reads TGCAGCGGCCAGCGGGGGGGCCCAAACAATGAGCAGTTCTTC. Its translation is CSGQRGGPNNEQFF.

The chain uses TRBV6-2 or TRBV6-3 and TRBJ1-1; the D gene is possibly TRBD1 (6 bases). Germline CDR1 reads MNHEY; CDR2 reads SVGEGT. V lost 0 bases to trimming and J lost 2 bases, with 13 bases between them. CDR3 size: 16 residues. CDR3 nucleotides: TGTGCCAGCAGTTACTCCCGGACAGCTAGTAACACTGAAGCTTTCTTT. Residues: CASSYSRTASNTEAFF.

The chain links TRBV7-8 to TRBJ2-1; no reliable D call. This CDR3 comprises 17 residues. Trimming shortened V by 2 bases and J by 0 bases, and 14 bases separated the two germline ends. Germline V gene lookup returns CDR1 SGHVS and CDR2 FQNEAQ. The CDR3 DNA follows: TGTGCCAGCAGCTTATGGTTGCAGAGTAGCTCCTACAATGAGCAGTTCTTC. Encoded protein: CASSLWLQSSSYNEQFF.

This clonotype was detected only once. The rearrangement joins TRBV29-1 to TRBJ2-3, with 8 bases fitting TRBD1. This CDR3 is 19 amino acids long. Trimming took 4 bases from V and 1 from J; bases not matched to a gene: 19. Germline V gene data show CDR1 as SQVTM and CDR2 as ANQGSEA. CDR3 amino acids: CSVGSYQDRVAKGTDTQYF. CDR3 coding DNA: TGCAGCGTTGGATCATACCAGGACAGGGTCGCCAAAGGCACAGATACGCAGTATTTT.

To note about this clonotype: This clone may be a read error of a much larger clone one base away. The chain couples TRBV7-2 to TRBJ1-6; no clear D gene. Per germline, CDR1 SGHTA and CDR2 FQGNSA. Between the trimmed V and J ends, which lost 5 bases and 9 bases, there was a span of 5 bases. The CDR3 sequence is 11 residues long. In DNA form, the CDR3 reads TGTGCCAGCAGCCCGAGTTCACCCCTCCACTTT. This translates into CASSPSSPLHF.

This clonotype was observed a handful of times. The chain joins TRBV5-1 to TRBJ1-2, with 7 bases identical to TRBD1. The germline V gene encodes CDR1 SGHRS and CDR2 YFSETQ. This CDR3 has 16 residues. V shed 4 bases, J shed 4 bases, and the junction held 13 bases outside the gene matches. The CDR3 here is CASSPRQGRNAYGYTF. The CDR3 DNA reads as TGCGCCAGCAGCCCTCGACAGGGTAGAAATGCCTATGGCTACACCTTC. The full variable domain, in which reference TRBV5-1 and TRBJ1-2 provide the parts outside the CDR3, is KAGVTQTPRYLIKTRGQQVTLSCSPISGHRSVSWYQQTPGQGLQFLFEYFSETQRNKGNFPGRFSGRQFSNSRSEMNVSTLELGDSALYLCASSPRQGRNAYGYTFGSGTRLTVV.

To note about this clonotype: The junction departs from germline at one end; a sequencing error may be responsible. The chain employs TRBV14 and TRBJ2-3; the D gene is possibly TRBD2 (6 bases). CDR3 length: 14 amino acids. The germline V gene has CDR1 SGHDN and CDR2 FVKESK. The chain's CDR3 is CASSQEGLTDAQYF. The CDR3, as DNA: TGTGCCAGCAGCCAGGAGGGCCTCACAGATGCGCAGTATTTT.